These 6 T cell receptor beta chains originate from one sample sequenced in a study of shared clonotypes between healthy human individuals. Naive CD8 cells, CD45RO-negative and positively selected for CCR7, excluded terminally differentiated effector memory CD45RA+ cells. Clones were read by immunoSEQ multiplex PCR, and TCRdb kept only the in-frame ones, dropping some. The sample holds over 2 million clones, 85% to 95% seen once. The sample consisted of naive CD8+ T cells sorted from blood. Every receptor here comes from a man in his late teens or twenties in good health.

Notes on this clone: Other DNA sequences of this sample code for an identical CDR3. This chain joins TRBV6-5 and TRBJ2-1; a possible D gene is TRBD2 (5 bases). Trimming removed 3 bases from V and 0 bases from J, with 6 bases in between. Germline-derived CDR1 and CDR2 are MNHEY and SVGAGI. This CDR3 contains 14 residues. CDR3 loop: CASSYEGSYNEQFF. The CDR3 region has the DNA TGTGCCAGCAGTTATGAGGGCTCCTACAATGAGCAGTTCTTC.

CDR3 loop: CASTRFGIYGYTF. The DNA for the CDR3 is TGTGCCAGCACCCGGTTTGGGATCTATGGCTACACCTTC. V usage is TRBV2 and J usage is TRBJ1-2; D call uncertain. V was pared by 7 bases and J by 4 bases, with 13 bases between. Germline loops: CDR1 SNHLY, CDR2 FYNNEI. The CDR3 contains 13 residues. The full variable domain, with the rest looked up from reference TRBV2 and TRBJ1-2, is EPEVTQTPSHQVTQMGQEVILRCVPISNHLYFYWYRQILGQKVEFLVSFYNNEISEKSEIFDDQFSVERPDGSNFTLKIRSTKLEDSAMYFCASTRFGIYGYTFGSGTRLTVV.

The chain links TRBV25-1 to TRBJ2-1; D is unresolved. V was pared by 6 bases and J by 7 bases, with 13 bases between. Germline lookup yields CDR1 MGHDK and CDR2 SYGVNS. CDR3 length: 13 amino acids. In DNA form, the CDR3 reads TGTGCCAGCAGGGGAACTTTTTTAAATGAGCAGTTCTTC. Translation gives CASRGTFLNEQFF.

Details on this clone: The DNA is omitted, as the CDR3 cannot be located on it reliably, and the CDR3 follows TCRdb's listing. The chain couples TRBV6-1 to TRBJ1-1. In germline, CDR1 is MNHNS, CDR2 SASEGT. The CDR3 comprises 15 residues, both ends counted. CDR3 in amino acids: CASSTSRLPNTEAFF.

The gene calls are TRBV7-9 and TRBJ2-5; D possibly matches TRBD1 or TRBD2 (6 bases each). CDR1 is SEHNR and CDR2 is FQNEAQ in the germline V gene (reference sequence). The CDR3 consists of 14 residues. V lost 0 bases to trimming and J lost 8 bases, with 13 bases between them. CDR3 sequence reads: CASSLASRGETQYF. The CDR3, as DNA: TGTGCCAGCAGCTTAGCCTCGAGGGGGGAAACCCAGTACTTC.

The rearrangement uses TRBV4-1 and TRBJ1-2; maybe TRBD1 (5 bases). V gave up 4 bases and J gave up 4 bases, with 7 bases separating them. This CDR3 contains 12 residues. Per the germline V gene, CDR1 is MGHRA and CDR2 is YSYEKL. The CDR3 nucleotides read TGCGCCAGCAGCCCCGGGACCTATGGCTACACCTTC. It specifies CASSPGTYGYTF.